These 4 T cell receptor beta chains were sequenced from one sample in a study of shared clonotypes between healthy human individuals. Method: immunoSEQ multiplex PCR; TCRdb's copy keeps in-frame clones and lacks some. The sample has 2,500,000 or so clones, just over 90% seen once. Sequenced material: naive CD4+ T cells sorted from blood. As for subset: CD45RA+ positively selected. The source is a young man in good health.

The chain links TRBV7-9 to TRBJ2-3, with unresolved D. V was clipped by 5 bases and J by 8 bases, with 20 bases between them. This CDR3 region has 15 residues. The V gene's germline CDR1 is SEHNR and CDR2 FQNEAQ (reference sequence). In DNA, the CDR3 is TGTGCCAGCAGCCCCTCGGCTTTGACGCTCGGTACGCAGTATTTT. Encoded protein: CASSPSALTLGTQYF.

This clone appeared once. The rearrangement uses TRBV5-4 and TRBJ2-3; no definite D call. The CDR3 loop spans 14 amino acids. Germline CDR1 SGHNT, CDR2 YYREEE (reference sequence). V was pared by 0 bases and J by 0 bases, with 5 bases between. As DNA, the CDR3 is TGTGCCAGCAGCTTGGACGCCAGCACAGATACGCAGTATTTT. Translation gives CASSLDASTDTQYF.

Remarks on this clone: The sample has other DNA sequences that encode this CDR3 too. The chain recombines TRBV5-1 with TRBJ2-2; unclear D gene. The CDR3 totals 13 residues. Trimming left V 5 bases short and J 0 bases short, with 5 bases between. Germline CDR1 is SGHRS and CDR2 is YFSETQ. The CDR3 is CASRPANTGELFF. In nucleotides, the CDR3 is TGCGCCAGCAGGCCGGCGAACACCGGGGAGCTGTTTTTT.

For the CDR3, the DNA is TGTGCCAGCAGCTTTCCCCCCCCAGCCTACGAGCAGTACTTC. This gives the protein CASSFPPPAYEQYF. The chain links TRBV5-6 to TRBJ2-7; D is uncertain. CDR1 SGHDT and CDR2 YYEEEE come from the germline V gene. CDR3 length: 14 residues. Trimming stripped 2 bases from V and 2 bases from J, with 11 bases between.